What follows describes a single TCR beta chain. For the second PCR, which ran for 7 to 11 cycles, a sample-barcoded 5' primer and a J-beta primer mix were used. MiXCR was run by TCRdb on the 5' RACE reads, yielding one entry per CDR3 protein. The sample records over a million distinct CDR3 sequences, approximately 60% being singletons. These data come from a study of blood T cells in healthy people across ages. Trimming cost V 6 bases and J 8 bases, with 19 bases left between them. This CDR3 is built from 15 residues. Germline V gene data show CDR1 as MDHEN and CDR2 as SYDVKM. Sequencing used blood. This TCR was sampled from a man aged 18 to 30 in good health. This chain connects TRBV28 to TRBJ1-4; D uncertain. CDR3 residues: CASRSYLGSAEKLFF. The CDR3 DNA reads as TGTGCCAGCAGGTCCTATTTGGGCAGTGCCGAAAAACTGTTTTTT. Variable domain in full (rest from reference TRBV28 and TRBJ1-4): DVKVTQSSRYLVKRTGEKVFLECVQDMDHENMFWYRQDPGLGLRLIYFSYDVKMKEKGDIPEGYSVSREKKERFSLILESASTNQTSMYLCASRSYLGSAEKLFFGSGTQLSVL.